These 5 T cell receptor beta chains share one sample of origin, sequenced in a study of human T cells and chemical hapten exposure. Each CDR3 protein gets one entry after TCRdb re-called the RACE reads with MiXCR. The sample has about 100,000 distinct CDR3 sequences; roughly 10% are singletons. The time point was: patch test 2, 6 weeks after DPC sensitization. Treatment denoted: therapeutic diphenylcyclopropenone sensitization with weekly scalp DPC. The specimen comprised whole blood, sampled in connection with sensitization to the hapten diphenylcyclopropenone (DPC). The receptors were sampled from a woman in her forties with alopecia areata. Some clones in this sample may be carry-over from other donors' samples.

This clonotype appeared a few times. The chain recombines TRBV3-1 with TRBJ2-7; D uncertain. From germline, CDR1 is LGHDT and CDR2 YNNKEL (reference sequence). The V end was cut by 1 base, the J end by 1 base, with 8 bases between. The CDR3 totals 14 residues. The CDR3 sequence: CASSQARQSYEQYF. The DNA of the CDR3 is TGTGCCAGCAGCCAAGCCCGGCAGTCCTACGAGCAGTACTTC.

This clonotype was seen a few times. Here the CDR3 DNA reads TGTGCCAGCAGTGCTCAGGGACAGGGGACTTACAATGAGCAGTTCTTC. The encoded protein is CASSAQGQGTYNEQFF. This chain connects TRBV2 to TRBJ2-1; 10 bases match TRBD1. The CDR3 loop spans 16 amino acids. CDR1 and CDR2 from the germline V gene are SNHLY and FYNNEI. V was pared by 4 bases and J by 4 bases, with 7 bases of the junction left unmatched.

This clonotype showed up many times. The chain carries TRBV28 and TRBJ2-3; D is unresolved. The ends were cut back, 6 bases at V and 0 bases at J, with 4 bases in the middle. The CDR3 sequence is 12 residues long. The germline gives CDR1 MDHEN, CDR2 SYDVKM. The CDR3 DNA follows: TGTGCCAGCAGCTTAAGCACAGATACGCAGTATTTT. Protein: CASSLSTDTQYF.

This clonotype was found a few times. The rearrangement joins TRBV4-3 to TRBJ1-2; 7 nucleotides line up with TRBD1. With 1 base clipped from V and 6 bases from J, the junction kept 8 bases outside the gene matches. The CDR3 is made up of 15 amino acids. Germline V lookup: CDR1 LGHNA, CDR2 YSLEER. The CDR3 here is CASSQGSEGADGYTF. CDR3 bases: TGCGCCAGCAGCCAAGGGTCCGAGGGGGCGGATGGCTACACCTTC.

This clonotype was counted only a few times. The DNA for the CDR3 is TGCAGCGTTACAGGGGAACCAAATCTAAGCTACGAGCAGTACTTC. Encoded protein: CSVTGEPNLSYEQYF. The chain links TRBV29-1 to TRBJ2-7; 7 positions agree with TRBD1. V was pared by 5 bases and J by 3 bases, with 13 bases of the junction left unmatched. This CDR3 contains 15 residues. CDR1 is SQVTM, CDR2 ANQGSEA, per germline.